Listed here are 3 T cell receptor beta chains from one sample, sequenced in a study of brain T cells in children with intractable seizures. Generated by immunoSEQ multiplex PCR, the TCRdb table keeps only in-frame clones and is missing some. The sample carries 62,000 or so clones, 90% to 96% recorded once. Here the sequenced sample was peripheral blood, taken at surgery. These receptors originate from a boy under three years old with focal cortical dysplasia and intractable seizures.

V and J are TRBV28 and TRBJ1-5; D gene uncertain. V lost 3 bases and J lost 5, with 2 bases in between. Germline V CDR1 and CDR2: MDHEN, SYDVKM. The CDR3 length is 11 residues. For the CDR3, the DNA is TGTGCCAGCAGTTTCGATCAGCCCCAGCATTTT. Translated, it gives CASSFDQPQHF.

This chain joins TRBV10-2 and TRBJ1-2; D is possibly TRBD1 (5 bases). V shed 9 bases and J shed 0 bases, with 14 bases lying between them. Germline values: CDR1 WSHSY, CDR2 SAAADI. CDR3 length: 14 residues. DNA for the CDR3: TGCGCCAGGGACGTCGGGGGGGCTAACTATGGCTACACCTTC. This sequence encodes CARDVGGANYGYTF.

The chain couples TRBV2 to TRBJ2-7, with D perhaps matching TRBD1 or TRBD2 (5 bases each). The V and J ends lost 8 bases and 2 bases respectively, with 10 bases between them. Germline-derived CDR1 and CDR2 are SNHLY and FYNNEI. This CDR3 region has 12 residues. The CDR3: CASRDLTYEQYF. DNA of the CDR3: TGTGCCAGCCGGGACCTAACCTACGAGCAGTACTTC.